This T cell receptor beta chain is from a study of T cells in Graves' hyperthyroidism and ophthalmopathy. Study-wide findings and caveats: Model predictions of ophthalmopathy came a median approximately 6.5 months before onset.

The source material, RNA transcripts, was used to amplify TCR beta CDR3 regions. RT-PCR in the first round (using the HTBI primer set) targeted the TCR CDR3. TCRdb re-analysed the multiplex PCR reads in MiXCR, keeping a single row per CDR3 protein. The sample has under 300,000 distinct CDR3 sequences; around 15% are singletons. This clonotype was observed many times. Its target is not known. Trimming pared 4 bases from V and 9 bases from J, leaving 16 bases between. The CDR3 extends over 13 amino acids. CDR1 and CDR2 from the germline V gene are SQVTM and ANQGSEA. The V call is TRBV29-1, the J call TRBJ1-5; maybe TRBD1 (5 bases). The specimen was blood. The sequence derives from a woman between 40 and 55 years old with Graves' hyperthyroidism. The CDR3, as DNA: TGCAGCGTTGCGGACAATCCTTCAGGGCCCCAGCATTTT. This codes for CSVADNPSGPQHF.